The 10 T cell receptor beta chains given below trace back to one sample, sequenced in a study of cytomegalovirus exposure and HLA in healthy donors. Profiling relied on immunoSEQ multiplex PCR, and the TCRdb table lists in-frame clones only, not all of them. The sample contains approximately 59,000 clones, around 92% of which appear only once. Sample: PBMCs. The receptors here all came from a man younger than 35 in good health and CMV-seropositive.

The CDR3 region is CSALTRTSGKAYEQYF. The CDR3 nucleotides read TGCAGCGCCCTGACCCGGACTAGCGGAAAGGCGTACGAGCAGTACTTC. This chain uses TRBV29-1 with TRBJ2-7; 10 bases are a match to TRBD2. V lost 7 bases to trimming and J lost 4 bases; unmatched junction nucleotides: 16. Germline loops: CDR1 SQVTM, CDR2 ANQGSEA. This CDR3 has 16 amino acids.

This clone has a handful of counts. CDR3 sequence reads: CSVVGQGAGYGYTF. The CDR3 bases are TGCAGCGTTGTTGGACAGGGGGCTGGCTATGGCTACACCTTC. V is TRBV29-1 and J is TRBJ1-2; 11 bases fit TRBD1. Germline V gene lookup returns CDR1 SQVTM and CDR2 ANQGSEA. The CDR3 sequence is 14 residues long. Trimming at V came to 4 bases and at J to 4 bases, leaving 5 bases not matched to a gene.

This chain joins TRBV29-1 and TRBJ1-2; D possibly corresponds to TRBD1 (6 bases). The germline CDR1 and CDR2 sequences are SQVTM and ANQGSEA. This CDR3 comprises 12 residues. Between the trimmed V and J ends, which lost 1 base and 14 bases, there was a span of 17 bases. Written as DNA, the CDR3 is TGCAGCGTTGAAGCTCTCCACAGGGTCGATACCTTC. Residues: CSVEALHRVDTF.

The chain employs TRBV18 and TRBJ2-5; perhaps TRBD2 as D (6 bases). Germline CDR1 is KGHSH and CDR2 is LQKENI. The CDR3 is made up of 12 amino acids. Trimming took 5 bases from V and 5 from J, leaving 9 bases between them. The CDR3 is CASSAAGETQYF. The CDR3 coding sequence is TGTGCCAGCTCAGCGGCGGGGGAGACCCAGTACTTC.

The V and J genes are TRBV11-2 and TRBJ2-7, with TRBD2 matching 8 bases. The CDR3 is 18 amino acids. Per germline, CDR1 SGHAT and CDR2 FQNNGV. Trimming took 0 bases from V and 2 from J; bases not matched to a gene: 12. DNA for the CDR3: TGTGCCAGCAGCTTAGATGTCCGACTAGCGATCGCTACCTACGAGCAGTACTTC. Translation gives CASSLDVRLAIATYEQYF.

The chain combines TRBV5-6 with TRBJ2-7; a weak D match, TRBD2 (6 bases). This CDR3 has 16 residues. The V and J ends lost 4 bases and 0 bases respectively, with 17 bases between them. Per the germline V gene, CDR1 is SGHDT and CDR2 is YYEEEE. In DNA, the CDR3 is TGTGCCAGCAGCAAGGGTGGAGGGCTACACTCCTACGAGCAGTACTTC. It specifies CASSKGGGLHSYEQYF.

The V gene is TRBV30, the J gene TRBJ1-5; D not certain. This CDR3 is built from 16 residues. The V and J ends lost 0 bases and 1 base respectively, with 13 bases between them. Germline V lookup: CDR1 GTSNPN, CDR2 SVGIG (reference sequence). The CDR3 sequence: CAWSVQSFRSNQPQHF. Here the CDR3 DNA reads TGTGCCTGGAGTGTACAATCCTTCAGGAGCAATCAGCCCCAGCATTTT.

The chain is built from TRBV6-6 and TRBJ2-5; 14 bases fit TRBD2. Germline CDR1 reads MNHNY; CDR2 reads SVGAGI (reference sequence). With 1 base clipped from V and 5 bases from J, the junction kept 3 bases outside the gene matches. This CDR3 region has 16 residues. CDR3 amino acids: CASSYWTSGRQETQYF. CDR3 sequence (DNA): TGTGCCAGCAGTTACTGGACTAGCGGGAGGCAGGAGACCCAGTACTTC.

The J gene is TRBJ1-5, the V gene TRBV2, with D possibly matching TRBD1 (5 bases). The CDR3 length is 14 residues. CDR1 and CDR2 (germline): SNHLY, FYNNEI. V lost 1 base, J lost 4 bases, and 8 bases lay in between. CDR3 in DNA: TGTGCCAGCAGTGAAGGCGGGGGAAATCAGCCCCAGCATTTT. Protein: CASSEGGGNQPQHF.

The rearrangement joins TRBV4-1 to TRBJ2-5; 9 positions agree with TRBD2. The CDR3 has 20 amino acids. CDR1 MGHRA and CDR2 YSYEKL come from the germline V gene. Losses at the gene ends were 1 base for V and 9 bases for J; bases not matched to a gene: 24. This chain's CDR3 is CASSQVGLAGGLSGLSAQYF. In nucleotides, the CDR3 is TGCGCCAGCAGCCAAGTGGGACTCGCGGGAGGGCTCTCCGGCCTATCGGCCCAGTACTTC.